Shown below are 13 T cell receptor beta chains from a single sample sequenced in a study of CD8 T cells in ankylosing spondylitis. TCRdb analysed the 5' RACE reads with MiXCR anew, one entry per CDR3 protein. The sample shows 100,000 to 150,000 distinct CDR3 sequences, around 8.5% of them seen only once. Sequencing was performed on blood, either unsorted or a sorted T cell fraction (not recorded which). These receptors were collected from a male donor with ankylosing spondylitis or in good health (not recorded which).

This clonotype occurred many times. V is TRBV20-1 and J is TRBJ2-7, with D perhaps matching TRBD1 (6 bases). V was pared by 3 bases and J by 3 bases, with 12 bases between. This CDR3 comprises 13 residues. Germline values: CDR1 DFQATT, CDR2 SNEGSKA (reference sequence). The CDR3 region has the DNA TGCAGTGCTAGTCCCACAGGGAACTACGAGCAGTACTTC. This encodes CSASPTGNYEQYF.

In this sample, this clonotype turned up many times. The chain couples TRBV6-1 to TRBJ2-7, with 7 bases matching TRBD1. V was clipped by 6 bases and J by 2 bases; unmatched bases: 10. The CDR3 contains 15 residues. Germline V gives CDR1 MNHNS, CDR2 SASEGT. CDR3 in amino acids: CASSRQGGVTYEQYF. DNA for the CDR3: TGTGCCAGCAGCCGACAGGGTGGAGTTACCTACGAGCAGTACTTC.

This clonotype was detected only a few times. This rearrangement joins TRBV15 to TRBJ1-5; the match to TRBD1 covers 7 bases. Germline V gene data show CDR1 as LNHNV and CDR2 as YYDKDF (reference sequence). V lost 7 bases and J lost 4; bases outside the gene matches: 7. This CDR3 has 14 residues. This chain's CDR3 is CATNQGGFNQPQHF. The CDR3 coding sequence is TGTGCCACCAACCAAGGGGGCTTTAATCAGCCCCAGCATTTT.

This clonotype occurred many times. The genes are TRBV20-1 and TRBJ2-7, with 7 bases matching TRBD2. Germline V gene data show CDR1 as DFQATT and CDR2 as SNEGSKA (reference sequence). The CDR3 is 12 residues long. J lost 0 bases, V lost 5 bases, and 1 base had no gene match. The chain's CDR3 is CSAERDSYEQYF. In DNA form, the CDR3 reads TGCAGTGCTGAGCGGGACTCCTACGAGCAGTACTTC.

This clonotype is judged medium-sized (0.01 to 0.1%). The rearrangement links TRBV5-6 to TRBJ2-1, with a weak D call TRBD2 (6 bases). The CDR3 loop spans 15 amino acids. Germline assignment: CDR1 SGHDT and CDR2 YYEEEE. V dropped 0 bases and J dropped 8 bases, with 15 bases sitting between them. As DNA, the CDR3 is TGTGCCAGCAGCTTGGAGTTTGTGGGGGGTGATGAGCAGTTCTTC. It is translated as CASSLEFVGGDEQFF. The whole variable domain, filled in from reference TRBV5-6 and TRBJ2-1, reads DAGVTQSPTHLIKTRGQQVTLRCSPKSGHDTVSWYQQALGQGPQFIFQYYEEEERQRGNFPDRFSGHQFPNYSSELNVNALLLGDSALYLCASSLEFVGGDEQFFGPGTRLTVL.

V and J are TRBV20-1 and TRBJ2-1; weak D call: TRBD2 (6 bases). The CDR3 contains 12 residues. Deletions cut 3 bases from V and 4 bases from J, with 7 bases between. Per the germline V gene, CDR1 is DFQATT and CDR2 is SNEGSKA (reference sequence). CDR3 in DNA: TGCAGTGCTAGCGGGAGATACAATGAGCAGTTCTTC. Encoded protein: CSASGRYNEQFF.

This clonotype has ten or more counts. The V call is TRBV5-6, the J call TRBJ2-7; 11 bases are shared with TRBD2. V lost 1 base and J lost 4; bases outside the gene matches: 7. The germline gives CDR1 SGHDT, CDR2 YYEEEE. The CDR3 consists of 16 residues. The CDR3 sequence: CASSLTSGSMTYEQYF. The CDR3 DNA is TGTGCCAGCAGCTTGACTAGCGGGAGTATGACGTACGAGCAGTACTTC.

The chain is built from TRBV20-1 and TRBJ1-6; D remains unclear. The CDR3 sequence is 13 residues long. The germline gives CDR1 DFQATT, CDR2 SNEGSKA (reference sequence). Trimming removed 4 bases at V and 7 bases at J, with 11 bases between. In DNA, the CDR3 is TGCAGTGCTAATGGAAGAGGGAATTCACCCCTCCACTTT. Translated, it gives CSANGRGNSPLHF.

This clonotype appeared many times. The CDR3 region is CSVAGTVTQETQYF. CDR3 DNA sequence: TGCAGCGTTGCTGGGACAGTAACCCAAGAGACCCAGTACTTC. The chain employs TRBV29-1 and TRBJ2-5; the match to TRBD1 covers 7 bases. V shed 4 bases and J 1 base; nucleotides not matched to a gene: 6. This CDR3 spans 14 amino acids. The germline CDR1 and CDR2 sequences are SQVTM and ANQGSEA.

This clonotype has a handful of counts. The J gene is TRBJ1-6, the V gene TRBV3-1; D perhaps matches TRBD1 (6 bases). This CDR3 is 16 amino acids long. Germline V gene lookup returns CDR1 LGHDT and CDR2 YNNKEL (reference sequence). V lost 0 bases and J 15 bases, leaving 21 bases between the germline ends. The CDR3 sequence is CASSQDLFGQTHVLHF. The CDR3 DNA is TGTGCCAGCAGCCAAGATTTATTCGGACAGACACACGTCCTCCACTTT.

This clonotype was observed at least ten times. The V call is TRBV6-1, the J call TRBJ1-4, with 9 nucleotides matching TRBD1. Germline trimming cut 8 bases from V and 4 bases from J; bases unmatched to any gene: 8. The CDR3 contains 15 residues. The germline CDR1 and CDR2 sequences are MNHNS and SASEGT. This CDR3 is CASGTGYGSNEKLFF. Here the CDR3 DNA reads TGTGCCAGCGGGACAGGGTATGGGAGTAATGAAAAACTGTTTTTT.

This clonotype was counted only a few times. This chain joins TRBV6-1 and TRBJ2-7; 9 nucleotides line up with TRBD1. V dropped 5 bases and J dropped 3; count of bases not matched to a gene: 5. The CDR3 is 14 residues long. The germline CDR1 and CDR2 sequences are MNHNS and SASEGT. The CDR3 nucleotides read TGTGCCAGCAGTCTTACGACAGGGGGCTACGAGCAGTACTTC. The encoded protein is CASSLTTGGYEQYF.

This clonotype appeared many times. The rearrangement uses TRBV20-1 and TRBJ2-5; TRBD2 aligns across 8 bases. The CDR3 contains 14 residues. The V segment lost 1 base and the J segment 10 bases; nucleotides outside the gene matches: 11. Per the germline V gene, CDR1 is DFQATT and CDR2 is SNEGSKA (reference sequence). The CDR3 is CSARVRAGVIGQYF. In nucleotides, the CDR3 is TGCAGTGCTAGAGTTCGAGCGGGAGTAATCGGCCAGTACTTC.